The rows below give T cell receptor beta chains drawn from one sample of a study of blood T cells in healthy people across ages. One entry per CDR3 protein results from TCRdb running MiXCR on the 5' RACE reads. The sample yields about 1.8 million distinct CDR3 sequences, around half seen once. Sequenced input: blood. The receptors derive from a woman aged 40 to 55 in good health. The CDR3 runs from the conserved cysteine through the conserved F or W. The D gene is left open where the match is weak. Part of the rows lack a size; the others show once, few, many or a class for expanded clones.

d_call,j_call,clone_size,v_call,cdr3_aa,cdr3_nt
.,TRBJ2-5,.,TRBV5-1,CASSLPLVRETQYF,TGCGCCAGCAGCTTGCCACTAGTCCGAGAGACCCAGTACTTC
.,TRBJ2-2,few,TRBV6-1,CASSEQADTGELFF,TGTGCCAGCAGTGAACAGGCGGACACCGGGGAGCTGTTTTTT
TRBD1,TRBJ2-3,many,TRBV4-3,CASSQDPQGGTDTQYF,TGCGCCAGCAGCCAAGATCCACAGGGGGGCACAGATACGCAGTATTTT
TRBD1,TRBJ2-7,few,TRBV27,CASSRLEGTGEYNEQYF,TGTGCCAGCAGCCGTCTCGAGGGGACAGGGGAATACAATGAGCAGTACTTC
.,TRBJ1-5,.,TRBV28,CASGVRNQPQHF,TGTGCCAGCGGGGTAAGAAATCAGCCCCAGCATTTT
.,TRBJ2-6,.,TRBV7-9,CASSLGGVVASGANVLTF,TGTGCCAGCAGTTTAGGGGGAGTGGTGGCCTCTGGGGCCAACGTCCTGACTTTC
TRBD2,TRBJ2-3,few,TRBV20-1,CSAISGLAGSTDTQYF,TGCAGTGCCATTAGCGGACTAGCGGGGAGCACAGATACGCAGTATTTT
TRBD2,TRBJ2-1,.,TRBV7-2,CASSSRLMGGGAMGEQFF,TGTGCCAGCAGCTCGCGCCTTATGGGCGGGGGGGCTATGGGTGAGCAGTTCTTC
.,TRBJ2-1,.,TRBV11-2,CASSKNKLPFF,TGTGCCAGCAGTAAGAATAAGCTCCCGTTCTTC
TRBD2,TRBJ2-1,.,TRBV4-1,CASSQGTSGGPFEQFF,TGCGCCAGCAGCCAGGGGACTAGCGGGGGGCCCTTCGAGCAGTTCTTC
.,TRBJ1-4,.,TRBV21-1,CASSKGTGVEKLFF,TGTGCCAGCAGCAAAGGGACAGGGGTCGAAAAACTGTTTTTT
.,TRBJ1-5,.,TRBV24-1,CATSDPRDINQPQHF,TGTGCCACCAGTGACCCCCGGGACATCAATCAGCCCCAGCATTTT
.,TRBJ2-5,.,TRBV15,CVTSRADDRPQETQYF,TGTGTCACCAGCAGAGCCGACGACAGGCCACAAGAGACCCAGTACTTC
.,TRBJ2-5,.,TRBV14,CASSQRSPTGLGETQYF,TGTGCCAGCAGCCAAAGATCTCCTACAGGGTTGGGAGAGACCCAGTACTTC
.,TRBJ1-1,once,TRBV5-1,CASRPGPSNTEAFF,TGCGCCAGCAGACCGGGACCCTCGAACACTGAAGCTTTCTTT
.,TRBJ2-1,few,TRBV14,CASSTRPRSPSDHEQFF,TGTGCCAGCAGCACTCGACCCAGATCCCCCTCAGATCATGAGCAGTTCTTC
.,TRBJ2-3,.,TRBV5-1,CASSPPSPTDTQYF,TGCGCCAGCAGCCCCCCCAGCCCCACAGATACGCAGTATTTT
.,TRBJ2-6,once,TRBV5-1,CASSFRTGFSGTNVLTF,TGCGCCAGCAGCTTTCGGACGGGGTTCTCTGGGACCAACGTCCTGACTTTC
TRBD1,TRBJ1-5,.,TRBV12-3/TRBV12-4,CASRTTGADNQPQHF,TGTGCCAGCAGGACGACAGGGGCCGACAATCAGCCCCAGCATTTT
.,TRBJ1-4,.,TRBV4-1,CASSQHGSTNEKLFF,TGCGCCAGCAGCCAACACGGGTCGACTAATGAAAAACTGTTTTTT
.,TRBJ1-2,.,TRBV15,CATSRLSEEAGVYGYTF,TGTGCCACCAGCAGGCTTTCAGAGGAGGCGGGCGTCTATGGCTACACCTTC
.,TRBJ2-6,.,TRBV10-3,CAISPDSSGANVLTF,TGTGCCATCAGTCCCGACAGCTCTGGGGCCAACGTCCTGACTTTC
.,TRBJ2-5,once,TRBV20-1,CSARGRSNRGLETQYF,TGCAGTGCTAGAGGTAGATCCAATAGGGGTCTGGAGACCCAGTACTTC
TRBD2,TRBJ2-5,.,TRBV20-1,CSALTSAAETQYF,TGCAGTGCGCTTACTAGCGCCGCGGAGACCCAGTACTTC
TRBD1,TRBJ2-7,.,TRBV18,CASSTGSNEQYF,TGTGCCAGCTCGACAGGGTCCAACGAGCAGTACTTC
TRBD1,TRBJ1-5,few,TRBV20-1,CSAENDRVNQPQHF,TGCAGTGCCGAGAATGACAGGGTCAATCAGCCCCAGCATTTT
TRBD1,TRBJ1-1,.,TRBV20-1,CSGTPRTGALMNTEAFF,TGCAGTGGGACACCGCGGACAGGGGCCCTGATGAACACTGAAGCTTTCTTT
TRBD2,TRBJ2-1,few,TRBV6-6,CASSYSNLAGMGETQFF,TGTGCCAGCAGTTACTCGAATCTAGCGGGGATGGGAGAGACCCAGTTCTTC
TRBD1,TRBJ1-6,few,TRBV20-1,CSTQGTAYNSPLHF,TGCAGTACCCAAGGGACAGCCTATAATTCACCCCTCCACTTT
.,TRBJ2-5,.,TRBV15,CATSSGGFETQYF,TGTGCCACCAGCTCGGGGGGCTTCGAGACCCAGTACTTC
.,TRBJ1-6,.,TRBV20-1,CSAREAGQAYNSPLHF,TGCAGTGCTAGAGAGGCAGGGCAGGCCTATAATTCACCCCTCCACTTT
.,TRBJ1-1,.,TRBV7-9,CASSLEGTRYTEAFF,TGTGCCAGCAGCTTAGAAGGCACGAGATACACTGAAGCTTTCTTT
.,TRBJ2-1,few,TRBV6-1,CASSEAHQTVYEQFF,TGTGCCAGCAGTGAAGCGCACCAGACTGTGTATGAGCAGTTCTTC
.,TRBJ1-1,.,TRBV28,CASLGGGTEAFF,TGTGCCAGCTTAGGGGGAGGAACTGAAGCTTTCTTT
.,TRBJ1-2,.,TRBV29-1,CSVGPDVDGYTF,TGCAGCGTGGGACCGGACGTTGACGGCTACACCTTC
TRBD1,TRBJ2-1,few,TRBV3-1,CASSQDWGQVYNEQFF,TGTGCCAGCAGCCAAGATTGGGGACAGGTCTACAATGAGCAGTTCTTC
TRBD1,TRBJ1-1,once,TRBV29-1,CSAKQGVNTEAFF,TGCAGCGCCAAACAGGGGGTGAACACTGAAGCTTTCTTT
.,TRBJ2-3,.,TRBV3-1,CASSRAGRDTQYF,TGTGCCAGCAGCCGGGCAGGGCGGGATACGCAGTATTTT
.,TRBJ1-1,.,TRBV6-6,CASCRANTEAFF,TGTGCCAGTTGCAGGGCGAACACTGAAGCTTTCTTT
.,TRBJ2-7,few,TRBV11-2,CASSKGRVYEQYF,TGTGCCAGCAGCAAAGGCAGGGTCTACGAGCAGTACTTC
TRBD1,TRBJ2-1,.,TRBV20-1,CSARDRNYNEQFF,TGCAGTGCTAGGGACAGGAACTACAATGAGCAGTTCTTC
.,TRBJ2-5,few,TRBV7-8,CASSFLRGALETQYF,TGTGCCAGCAGCTTCCTACGGGGGGCATTAGAGACCCAGTACTTC
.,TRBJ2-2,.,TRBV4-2,CASSQENIGGELFF,TGTGCCAGCAGCCAAGAGAATATCGGCGGGGAGCTGTTTTTT
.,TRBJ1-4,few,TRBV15,CATSTATNEKLFF,TGTGCCACCAGCACCGCAACTAATGAAAAACTGTTTTTT
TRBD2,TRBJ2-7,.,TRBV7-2,CASSHGTSGSWDEQYF,TGTGCCAGCAGCCATGGGACTAGCGGGTCATGGGATGAGCAGTACTTC
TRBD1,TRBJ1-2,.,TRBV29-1,CSVHTGGLGGYTF,TGCAGCGTCCATACAGGGGGCCTAGGCGGCTACACCTTC
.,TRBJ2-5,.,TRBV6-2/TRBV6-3,CASQNGGQETQYF,TGTGCCAGTCAGAACGGAGGGCAAGAGACCCAGTACTTC
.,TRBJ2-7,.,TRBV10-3,CAISSSGPILSEQYF,TGTGCCATCAGTTCATCCGGGCCTATACTCTCCGAGCAGTACTTC
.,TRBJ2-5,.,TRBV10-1,CAASETQYF,TGCGCCGCCAGTGAGACCCAGTACTTC
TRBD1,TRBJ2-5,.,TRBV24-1,CATSEPQGVQETQYF,TGTGCCACCAGTGAACCACAGGGGGTCCAAGAGACCCAGTACTTC
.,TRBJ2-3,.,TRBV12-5,CASGGTPHTDTQYF,TGTGCTAGTGGGGGTACCCCTCATACAGATACGCAGTATTTT
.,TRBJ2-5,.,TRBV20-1,CSASQTGPETQYF,TGCAGTGCTTCTCAGACGGGGCCGGAGACCCAGTACTTC
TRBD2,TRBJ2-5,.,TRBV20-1,CSALTSGGPQETQYF,TGCAGTGCTCTCACTAGCGGGGGACCCCAAGAGACCCAGTACTTC
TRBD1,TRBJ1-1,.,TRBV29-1,CSGTGGTVGGTEAFF,TGCAGCGGCACAGGGGGCACCGTCGGGGGCACTGAAGCTTTCTTT